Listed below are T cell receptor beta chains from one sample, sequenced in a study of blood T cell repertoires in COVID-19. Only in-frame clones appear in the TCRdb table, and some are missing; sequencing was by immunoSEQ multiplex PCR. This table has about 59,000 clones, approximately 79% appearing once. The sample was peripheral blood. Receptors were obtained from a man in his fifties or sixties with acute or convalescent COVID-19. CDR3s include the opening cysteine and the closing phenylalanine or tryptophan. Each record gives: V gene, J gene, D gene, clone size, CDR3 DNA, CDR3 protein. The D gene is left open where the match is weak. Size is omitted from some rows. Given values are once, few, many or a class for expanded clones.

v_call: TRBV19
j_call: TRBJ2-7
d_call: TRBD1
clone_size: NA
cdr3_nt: TGTGCCAGTAGTTACCGGACAGGGTTGAGGGAGCAGTACTTC
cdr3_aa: CASSYRTGLREQYF

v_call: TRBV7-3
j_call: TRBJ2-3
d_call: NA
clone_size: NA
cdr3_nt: TGTGCCAGCAGCTTACGATCCAGCGGGTACGCCGGAGATACGCAGTATTTT
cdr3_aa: CASSLRSSGYAGDTQYF

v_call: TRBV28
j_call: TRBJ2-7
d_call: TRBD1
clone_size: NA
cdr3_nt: TGTGCCAGCAGTAGGACAGGATCCTACGAGCAGTACTTC
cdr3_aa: CASSRTGSYEQYF

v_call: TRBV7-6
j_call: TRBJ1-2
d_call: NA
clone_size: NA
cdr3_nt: TGTGCCAGCAGCATCAGGGGAGGCTACACCTTC
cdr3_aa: CASSIRGGYTF

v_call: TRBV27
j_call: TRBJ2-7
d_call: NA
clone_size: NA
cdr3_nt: TGTGCCAGCAGTTTACAGACAGGCTACGAGCAGTACTTC
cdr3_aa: CASSLQTGYEQYF

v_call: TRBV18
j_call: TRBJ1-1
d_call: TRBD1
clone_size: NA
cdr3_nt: TGTGCCAGCTCACGAAACCGGGACAGTGAAGCTTTCTTT
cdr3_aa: CASSRNRDSEAFF

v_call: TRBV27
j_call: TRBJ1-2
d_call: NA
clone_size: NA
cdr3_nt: TGTGCCAGCAGTATACAGGGTCGGGTTGGCTACACCTTC
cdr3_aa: CASSIQGRVGYTF

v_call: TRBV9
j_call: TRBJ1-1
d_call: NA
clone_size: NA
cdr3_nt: TGTGCCAGCAGCGTATCGGGGATTGACACTGAAGCTTTCTTT
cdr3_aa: CASSVSGIDTEAFF

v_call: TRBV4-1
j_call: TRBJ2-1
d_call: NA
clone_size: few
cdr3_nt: TGCGCCAGCAGCCAGGATACTAGCCACTCCTACAATGAGCAGTTCTTC
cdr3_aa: CASSQDTSHSYNEQFF

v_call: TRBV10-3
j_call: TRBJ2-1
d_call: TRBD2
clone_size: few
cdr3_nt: TGTGCCATCAGTAGTAGCGGGAGGAGGTTCTTC
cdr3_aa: CAISSSGRRFF

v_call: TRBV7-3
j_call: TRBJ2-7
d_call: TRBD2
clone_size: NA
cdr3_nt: TGTGCCAGCAGCTTACAGCACGGGAGGACCTACGAGCAGTACTTC
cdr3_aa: CASSLQHGRTYEQYF

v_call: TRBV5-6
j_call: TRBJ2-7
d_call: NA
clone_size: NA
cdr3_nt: TGTGCCAGCAGCATATTGAGCTACGAGCAGTACTTC
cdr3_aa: CASSILSYEQYF

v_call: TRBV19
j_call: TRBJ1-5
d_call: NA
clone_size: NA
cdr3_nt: TGTGCCAGTAGTATGCGGGGGCTGGGCAATCAGCCCCAGCATTTT
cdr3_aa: CASSMRGLGNQPQHF

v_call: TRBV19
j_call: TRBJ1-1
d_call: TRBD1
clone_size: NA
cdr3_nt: TGTGCCAGTAGTGCCCGGGACAGGGTGGTCACTGAAGCTTTCTTT
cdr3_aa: CASSARDRVVTEAFF

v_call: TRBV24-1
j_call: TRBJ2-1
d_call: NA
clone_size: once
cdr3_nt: TGTGCCACCAGTGATTTCGGAGCCGACAGACACAATGAGCAGTTCTTC
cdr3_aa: CATSDFGADRHNEQFF

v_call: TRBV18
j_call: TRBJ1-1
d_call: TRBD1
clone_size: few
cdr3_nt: TGTGCCAGCTCACCTACGACAGGGGGCCTCGTGGGAGCTTTCTTT
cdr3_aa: CASSPTTGGLVGAFF

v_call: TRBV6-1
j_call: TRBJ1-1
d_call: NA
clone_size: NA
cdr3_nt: TGTGCCAGCAGTGAATCGTCCAGGGACACTGAAGCTTTCTTT
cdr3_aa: CASSESSRDTEAFF

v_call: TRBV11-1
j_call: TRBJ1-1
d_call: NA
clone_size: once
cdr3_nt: TGTGCCAGCAGCTACAGTTGGTTCAACACTGAAGCTTTCTTT
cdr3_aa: CASSYSWFNTEAFF

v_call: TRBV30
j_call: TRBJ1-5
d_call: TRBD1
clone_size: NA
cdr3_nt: TGTGCCTGGAGTTCGTACTCAGGGGGAGCGCCCCAGCATTTT
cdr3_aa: CAWSSYSGGAPQHF

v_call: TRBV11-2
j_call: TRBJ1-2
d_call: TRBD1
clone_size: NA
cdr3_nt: TGTGCCAGCAGCGAGACAGGGGGAGGCTACACCTTC
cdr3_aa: CASSETGGGYTF

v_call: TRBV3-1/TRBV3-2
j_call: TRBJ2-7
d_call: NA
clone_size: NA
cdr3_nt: TGTGCCAGCAGCCAAGATGGCCCCTACGAGCAGTACTTC
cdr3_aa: CASSQDGPYEQYF